This T cell receptor (beta chain) is drawn from a study of T cells after yellow fever vaccination. Notes on the study in general: The study re-detected most primary-vaccination clones after the booster (roughly 96% CD4, roughly 91% CD8).

Details on this clonotype: Antigen: not known.

Germline V gene sequence: CDR1 SGHDT, CDR2 YYEEEE. CDR3 length: 13 residues. Trimming removed 0 bases at V and 11 bases at J, with 12 bases between. As TCR cDNA was made by 5'RACE template switching, a universal primer site and UMIs were added. TCRdb re-called the 5' RACE reads through MiXCR, storing one row per CDR3 protein. The table has 400,000 to 450,000 distinct CDR3 sequences, around 20% seen once. The specimen comprised PBMCs, sampled before the yellow fever booster vaccination. The chain is built from TRBV5-6 and TRBJ1-5, with D unresolved. The origin of this receptor is a man between 18 and 35 years old who received the YFV17D yellow fever vaccine. CDR3 protein: CASSLGEGRSQHF. CDR3 nucleotide sequence: TGTGCCAGCAGCTTGGGGGAAGGGAGGTCCCAGCATTTT.